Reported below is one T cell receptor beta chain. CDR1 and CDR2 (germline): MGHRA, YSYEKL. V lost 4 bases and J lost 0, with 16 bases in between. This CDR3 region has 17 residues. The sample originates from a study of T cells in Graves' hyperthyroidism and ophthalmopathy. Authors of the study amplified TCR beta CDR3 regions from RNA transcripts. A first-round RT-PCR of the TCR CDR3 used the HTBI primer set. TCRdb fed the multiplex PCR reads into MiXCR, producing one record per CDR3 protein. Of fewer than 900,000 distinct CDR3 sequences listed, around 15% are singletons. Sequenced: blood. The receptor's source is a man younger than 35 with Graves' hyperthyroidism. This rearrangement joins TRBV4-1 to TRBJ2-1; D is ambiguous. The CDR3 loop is CASSLAHSTSSYNEQFF. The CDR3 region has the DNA TGCGCCAGCAGCCTGGCCCACAGCACCAGCTCCTACAATGAGCAGTTCTTC.